The source of this T cell receptor (beta chain) is a study of T-cell memory formation after mild COVID-19. Whole-study context: Each donor largely had its own TCR clusters.

This clonotype was found a few times. Its antigen remains unidentified. General study results and limits: Clones contracting across day 15 to 85 had a balanced CD4/CD8 profile; later expanding clones leaned CD4+.

Looked up from germline, CDR1 is SGDLS and CDR2 is YYNGEE. This CDR3 spans 15 amino acids. The germline V and J ends were trimmed by 0 bases and 0 bases, with 9 bases remaining between them. TCRdb passed the 5' RACE reads through MiXCR, listing each CDR3 protein once. Among roughly 280,000 distinct CDR3 sequences, approximately 7.6% were seen once, and the ten largest hold about 22%. The gene calls are TRBV9 and TRBJ1-2; D may be TRBD1 (5 bases). The sequencing input was PBMCs or a T cell subset sorted from them (not recorded which). This clonotype originated in a man between 18 and 29 years old who had mild COVID-19 (a few samples of this study predate the infection). Cell type and time point are not known. CDR3 residues: CASSVAGGTNYGYTF. CDR3 DNA sequence: TGTGCCAGCAGCGTAGCTGGGGGAACTAACTATGGCTACACCTTC.